These 14 T cell receptor beta chains came from one sample sequenced in a study of blood T cell repertoires in COVID-19. Profiled with immunoSEQ multiplex PCR; TCRdb holds only in-frame clones, not every one. Seen here are 68,000 or so clones, roughly 80% observed once, and the top ten hold roughly 21%. Material for sequencing was peripheral blood. These receptors were taken from a human donor in a cohort sampled during active COVID-19.

This chain uses TRBV19 with TRBJ2-2; 9 nucleotides align to TRBD1. The CDR3 covers 18 residues. The germline CDR1 and CDR2 sequences are LNHDA and SQIVND (reference sequence). V gave up 6 bases and J gave up 6 bases; unmatched junction bases: 17. The CDR3 region is CASSKHMAGQGGSGELFF. The CDR3, as DNA: TGTGCCAGTAGCAAGCATATGGCGGGACAGGGTGGGTCCGGGGAGCTGTTTTTT.

This chain joins TRBV3-1 (or the pseudogene TRBV3-2) and TRBJ2-1; 11 positions agree with TRBD1. J gave up 6 bases and V 3 bases, and 7 bases lay outside the gene matches. CDR3 length: 16 residues. Germline V gene sequence: CDR1 LGHDT, CDR2 YNNKEL (reference sequence). The CDR3 loop is CASSHVWGTGGNEQFF. The CDR3 nucleotides are TGTGCCAGCAGCCACGTTTGGGGGACAGGGGGCAATGAGCAGTTCTTC.

The gene calls are TRBV11-3 and TRBJ2-1; the D gene is possibly TRBD1 (5 bases). CDR1 is SGHNT and CDR2 is YENEEA in the germline V gene. Trimming pared 1 base from V and 7 bases from J, leaving 8 bases between. CDR3 length equals 13 residues. The CDR3 DNA sequence: TGTGCCAGCAGCTTAGGGGGCCGGAATGAGCAGTTCTTC. Translating gives CASSLGGRNEQFF.

This clone was detected once. The chain uses TRBV16 and TRBJ2-7; possible D gene TRBD2, 6 bases. Trimming took 8 bases from V and 5 from J, leaving 16 bases between them. Germline V gene data show CDR1 as KGHSY and CDR2 as FQNENV. The CDR3 has 13 residues. The CDR3 bases are TGTGCCAGCCGGGGGAGCCTCAGGGACGAGCAGTACTTC. It yields the protein CASRGSLRDEQYF.

This clone was counted only a few times. The chain joins TRBV5-4 to TRBJ2-7, with 11 bases lining up with TRBD1. The CDR3 totals 15 residues. V dropped 4 bases and J dropped 3; count of bases not matched to a gene: 6. Germline assignment: CDR1 SGHNT and CDR2 YYREEE (reference sequence). CDR3 amino acids: CASSLPGQGGYEQYF. DNA of the CDR3: TGTGCCAGCAGCCTACCGGGACAGGGGGGCTACGAGCAGTACTTC. The full variable domain, with the rest looked up from reference TRBV5-4 and TRBJ2-7, is ETGVTQSPTHLIKTRGQQVTLRCSSQSGHNTVSWYQQALGQGPQFIFQYYREEENGRGNFPPRFSGLQFPNYSSELNVNALELDDSALYLCASSLPGQGGYEQYFGPGTRLTVT.

The chain employs TRBV27 and TRBJ2-5, with 9 nucleotides matching TRBD2. The CDR3 is made up of 18 amino acids. The V gene's germline CDR1 is MNHEY and CDR2 SMNVEV (reference sequence). Trimming took 7 bases from V and 5 from J; bases not matched to a gene: 20. CDR3 in amino acids: CASTPRGGIAGVGETQYF. In DNA, the CDR3 is TGTGCCAGCACTCCGAGGGGTGGAATAGCGGGGGTTGGGGAGACCCAGTACTTC.

The gene calls are TRBV15 and TRBJ2-6; D is perhaps TRBD1 (5 bases). CDR3 length equals 15 residues. Between the trimmed V and J ends, which lost 2 bases and 4 bases, there was a span of 9 bases. Germline CDR1 LNHNV, CDR2 YYDKDF (reference sequence). CDR3 in amino acids: CATSRPGSGANVLTF. For the CDR3, the DNA is TGTGCCACCAGCAGACCAGGGTCGGGGGCCAACGTCCTGACTTTC.

This clone was detected a few times. V usage is TRBV10-3 and J usage is TRBJ2-7; TRBD1 matches 7 bases. The CDR3 is 14 amino acids. V was clipped by 6 bases and J by 2 bases; unmatched bases: 7. Germline V gene sequence: CDR1 ENHRY, CDR2 SYGVKD. This CDR3 is CAIRARDSPYEQYF. The CDR3 DNA reads TGTGCCATCAGGGCCCGGGACAGCCCCTACGAGCAGTACTTC.

This clone was detected a few times. The chain joins TRBV5-1 to TRBJ1-2; tentatively, D is TRBD1 (5 bases). This CDR3 contains 13 residues. Germline assignment: CDR1 SGHRS and CDR2 YFSETQ. The V and J ends lost 4 bases and 7 bases respectively, with 14 bases between them. CDR3 sequence reads: CASSPGGTSGYTF. The CDR3 bases are TGCGCCAGCAGCCCTGGGGGGACCAGTGGCTACACCTTC.

This clone occurred once. The chain has TRBV7-2 and TRBJ1-3, with 12 nucleotides matching TRBD1. The CDR3 consists of 13 residues. V lost 9 bases to trimming and J lost 9 bases; unmatched junction nucleotides: 6. The germline gives CDR1 SGHTA, CDR2 FQGNSA. CDR3 amino acids: CASQRDRGPTIYF. CDR3 DNA: TGTGCCAGTCAGCGGGACAGGGGGCCCACCATATATTTT.

This clone was observed a handful of times. The chain employs TRBV4-1 and TRBJ2-3; no clear D gene. Trimming shortened V by 1 base and J by 6 bases, and 11 bases separated the two germline ends. Per germline, CDR1 MGHRA and CDR2 YSYEKL. This CDR3 region has 14 residues. CDR3 sequence: CASSQAMVWDTQYF. CDR3 coding DNA: TGCGCCAGCAGCCAAGCTATGGTCTGGGATACGCAGTATTTT.

The DNA of the CDR3 is TGCAGCGTTGAGAACATGGAGACCCAGTACTTC. This translates into CSVENMETQYF. J is TRBJ2-5 and V is TRBV29-1; D is ambiguous. The germline V gene encodes CDR1 SQVTM and CDR2 ANQGSEA. The germline V and J ends were trimmed by 3 bases and 5 bases, with 7 bases remaining between them. There are 11 residues in the CDR3.

This clone is a singleton in its sample. The rearrangement joins TRBV7-2 to TRBJ1-1, with 7 bases identical to TRBD1. The CDR3 totals 14 residues. The ends lost 5 bases at V and 3 bases at J; junction bases unmatched: 6. CDR1 is SGHTA, CDR2 FQGNSA, per germline. The CDR3 sequence is CASSIRGRDTEAFF. The CDR3 coding sequence is TGTGCCAGCAGCATTAGGGGGCGGGACACTGAAGCTTTCTTT.

The chain employs TRBV19 and TRBJ2-2, with 9 bases fitting TRBD1. Germline V gene lookup returns CDR1 LNHDA and CDR2 SQIVND (reference sequence). V trimming: 6 bases; J trimming: 4 bases; junction bases outside the gene matches: 9. This CDR3 has 16 amino acids. As DNA, the CDR3 is TGTGCCAGTAGATTGGGGCGGGACAGGGTCACCGGGGAGCTGTTTTTT. This gives the protein CASRLGRDRVTGELFF.